This TCR beta chain was retrieved from a study of a mutant IDH1 vaccine in newly diagnosed glioma. Looking at the study overall: Previous care, which was radiotherapy, temozolomide, or both, most often involved both.

The length of the CDR3 is 17 residues. The germline gives CDR1 LNHDA, CDR2 SQIVND (reference sequence). V lost 3 bases to trimming and J lost 4 bases; unmatched junction nucleotides: 7. Notes on this clone: The antigen is unknown.

Time point specified: week 23, last vaccination. Each dose of the vaccine consisted of 300 ug of mutant IDH1 20-mer peptide, with topical imiquimod. Sequenced by immunoSEQ multiplex PCR; TCRdb stores in-frame clones only, minus some. In the table there are around 56,000 clones, approximately 78% of which are singletons. J is TRBJ2-6 and V is TRBV19; 9 bases match TRBD1. The source of this sequence is a woman aged 40 to 50 with glioma. Some clones in this sample may be carry-over from other donors' samples. Sequencing was performed on PBMCs, taken from a glioma patient whose treatment included an IDH1 peptide vaccine. As DNA, the CDR3 is TGTGCCAGTAGTATTGGGGACAGGGCGGCCGGGGCCAACGTCCTGACTTTC. Translating gives CASSIGDRAAGANVLTF.